One and the same sample provided the 2 T cell receptor beta chains below, sequenced in a study of a mutant IDH1 vaccine in newly diagnosed glioma. TCRdb keeps only in-frame clones here, not all; method: immunoSEQ multiplex PCR. The profile covers under 40,000 clones, with approximately 78% appearing a single time and around 11% taken by the ten largest. Time point denoted: week 35, safety follow-up. Doses of 300 ug of mutant IDH1 20-mer peptide were given with topical imiquimod. Their specific antigens are unknown. Sequencing was performed on PBMCs, taken from a glioma patient whose treatment included an IDH1 peptide vaccine. The origin of the receptors is a woman aged 40 to 55 with glioma.

This clone was counted once. This chain uses TRBV25-1 with TRBJ1-1; TRBD1 matches 9 bases. This CDR3 region has 14 residues. V lost 5 bases and J lost 1; bases outside the gene matches: 2. CDR1 and CDR2 from the germline V gene are MGHDK and SYGVNS. The DNA of the CDR3 is TGTGCCAGCAGTAAGGGACAGGGGAACACTGAAGCTTTCTTT. Its translation is CASSKGQGNTEAFF.

This clone was detected only once. V and J are TRBV5-6 and TRBJ1-6; 9 bases match TRBD1. Trimming removed 2 bases from V and 9 bases from J; junction bases left unmatched: 6. The CDR3 runs 15 residues. The germline V gene encodes CDR1 SGHDT and CDR2 YYEEEE. The CDR3 DNA sequence: TGTGCCAGCAGCTTCATAGACAGGGGGTCTTCACCCCTCCACTTT. Its protein product is CASSFIDRGSSPLHF.